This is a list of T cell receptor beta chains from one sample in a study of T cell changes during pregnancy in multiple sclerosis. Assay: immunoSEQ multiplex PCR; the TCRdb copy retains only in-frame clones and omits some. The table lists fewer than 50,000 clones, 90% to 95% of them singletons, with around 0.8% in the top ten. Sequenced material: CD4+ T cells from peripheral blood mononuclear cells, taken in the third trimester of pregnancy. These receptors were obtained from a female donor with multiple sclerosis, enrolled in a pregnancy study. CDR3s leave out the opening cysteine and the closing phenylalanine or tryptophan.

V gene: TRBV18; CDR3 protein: ASSPRYTGELF
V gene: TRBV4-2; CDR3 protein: ASSLSTGQGQKLF
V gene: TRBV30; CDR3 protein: AWNPGGSQPQH
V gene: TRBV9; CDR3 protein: ASSVADSWNEKLF
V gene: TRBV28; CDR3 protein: ASSLGSTVTGELF
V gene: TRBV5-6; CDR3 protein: ASSPTGDRLNEKLF
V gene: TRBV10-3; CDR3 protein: AISVEGASTDTQY
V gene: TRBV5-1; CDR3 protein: ASSSTSGTDTQY
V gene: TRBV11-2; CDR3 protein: ASTLDRGRGYT
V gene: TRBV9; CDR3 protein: ASSVERTSGSSQDTQY
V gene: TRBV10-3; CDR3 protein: AISESTGEDTQY
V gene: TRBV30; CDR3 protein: AWSWGDRTGELF
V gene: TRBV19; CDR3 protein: ASSISRGSRAF
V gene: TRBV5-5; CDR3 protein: ASSLDGSLNYGYT
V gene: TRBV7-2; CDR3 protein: ASSAMGGNTEAF
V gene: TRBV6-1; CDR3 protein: ASSEQGGATNEKLF
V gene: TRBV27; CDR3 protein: ASRSASGSNTDTQY
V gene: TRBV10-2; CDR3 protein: ASSESGPFITHYGYT
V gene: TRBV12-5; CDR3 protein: ASGRDRAYEQY
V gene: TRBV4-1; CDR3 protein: ASSSGPPDTQY
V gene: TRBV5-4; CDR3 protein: ASTDRSASYGGETQY
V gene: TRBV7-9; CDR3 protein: ASSRGRDDNEQF
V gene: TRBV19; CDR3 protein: ASSHWGDTEAF
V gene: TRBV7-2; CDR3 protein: ASSLALSGGRTDTQY
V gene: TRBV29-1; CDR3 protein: SVKRAQETQY
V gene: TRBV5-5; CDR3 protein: ASSAAGGQSSYEQY
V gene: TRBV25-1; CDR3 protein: ASSRLGRGEKLF
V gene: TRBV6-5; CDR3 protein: ASSQPGLQGGYT
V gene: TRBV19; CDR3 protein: ASSTRTSGRADTQY
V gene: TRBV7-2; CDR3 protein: ASSLAEKRYNEQF
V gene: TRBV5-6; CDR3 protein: ASSWERLAGDIDTQY
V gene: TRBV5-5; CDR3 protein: ASSPAETGGYEQY
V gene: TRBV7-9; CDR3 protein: ASSLAGAGGHTEAF
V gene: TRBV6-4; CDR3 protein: ASSVLAGTPNEQF
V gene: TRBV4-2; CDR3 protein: ASSQESSGSGDEQF
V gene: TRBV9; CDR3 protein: ASSVRPEMNTEAF
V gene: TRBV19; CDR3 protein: ASSPSGVQETQY